This entry is about one T cell receptor beta chain. Its antigen is unknown. Stimulation used approximately 9.6 ug/mL lysate from CMV-infected fibroblasts. Sorted nonresponding memory CD4+ T cells were CD40L-negative, CD69-negative, CD45RO-high. Donors had CD4+ T cell counts above 400 cells/uL and were CMV-seropositive. Sequencing used immunoSEQ version 4 in survey mode. Repertoires were generated with immunoSEQ multiplex PCR, while TCRdb's copy carries only in-frame clones and drops some. This sample yields tens of thousands of clones, of which 82% are seen a single time; about 0.83% belongs to the top ten. This entry belongs to a study of persistence of HIV-infected CD4 T cells. About the research overall: Two participants gave one leukapheresis sample; others gave up to roughly 180 mL blood repeatedly.

The germline V gene has CDR1 SGDLS and CDR2 YYNGEE. Trimming left V 1 base short and J 2 bases short, with 13 bases between. The CDR3 totals 15 residues. Study-level points and caveats: Degenerate expanded CDR3beta sequences were enriched among CMV- and Gag-responding cells. TCR oligoclonality correlated with proviral oligoclonality in the same sorted populations.

This chain joins TRBV9 and TRBJ2-7; D gene unclear. The starting material was CD4+ T cells sorted from PBMCs after approximately 19-hour stimulation, obtained from a patient who received antiretroviral therapy. This TCR was sampled from an adult man with HIV who was CMV-seropositive. DNA of the CDR3: TGTGCCAGCAGCGTATCATTGGGGTCAACCTACGAGCAGTACTTC. Translation gives CASSVSLGSTYEQYF.